The rows below give T cell receptor beta chains drawn from one sample of a study of cytomegalovirus exposure and HLA in healthy donors. Sequencing used immunoSEQ multiplex PCR; TCRdb keeps in-frame clones, though not all of them. The sample includes around 400,000 clones, roughly 85% of them seen just once. The material sequenced was PBMCs. The receptor set was obtained from a woman between 18 and 30 years old in good health and CMV-seronegative. CDR3s include the opening cysteine and the closing phenylalanine or tryptophan. The order of the fields is D gene, J gene, clone size, V gene, CDR3 DNA, CDR3 protein. A D gene is named only where the DNA matches it firmly. Clone sizes are given selectively: once, few, many, or a class where the clone is expanded.

D: TRBD2; J: TRBJ2-1; size: .; V: TRBV7-6; DNA: TGTGCCAGCAGCTCCCCGGAACTAGCGGGAATCCTCTCCTACAATGAGCAGTTCTTC; CDR3: CASSSPELAGILSYNEQFF
D: TRBD1; J: TRBJ2-3; size: .; V: TRBV5-1; DNA: TGCGCCAGCAGCTTGGAGACAGGGAGAACAGATACGCAGTATTTT; CDR3: CASSLETGRTDTQYF
D: TRBD2; J: TRBJ2-1; size: .; V: TRBV27; DNA: TGTGCCAGCAGTTTGGAACCGGGACTAGCGCTCAGTGAGCAGTTCTTC; CDR3: CASSLEPGLALSEQFF
D: .; J: TRBJ1-2; size: few; V: TRBV9; DNA: TGTGCCAGCAGCGTATACTCCGATTATGGCTACACCTTC; CDR3: CASSVYSDYGYTF
D: TRBD1; J: TRBJ1-2; size: .; V: TRBV5-4; DNA: TGTGCCAGCAGCTCTCTCGGACAGGGGCCTTTTTGGGGCTACACCTTC; CDR3: CASSSLGQGPFWGYTF
D: TRBD1; J: TRBJ2-7; size: once; V: TRBV29-1; DNA: TGCAGCGTTGAAGTGAGACAGGGCTACGAGCAGTACTTC; CDR3: CSVEVRQGYEQYF
D: .; J: TRBJ1-1; size: .; V: TRBV5-1; DNA: TGCGCCAGCAGCCGGGGGACCCAGGGTCGAATCACTGAAGCTTTCTTT; CDR3: CASSRGTQGRITEAFF
D: TRBD2; J: TRBJ2-7; size: .; V: TRBV28; DNA: TGTGCCAGCAGCTCACGTAGCGGGAGTGCCTACGAGCAGTACTTC; CDR3: CASSSRSGSAYEQYF
D: TRBD1; J: TRBJ2-1; size: .; V: TRBV18; DNA: TGTGCCAGCTCACCGTTGACAGGGGTCAATGAGCAGTTCTTC; CDR3: CASSPLTGVNEQFF
D: .; J: TRBJ1-5; size: .; V: TRBV9; DNA: TGTGCCAGCAGCGCCGGGAGCAATAGCAATCAGCCCCAGCATTTT; CDR3: CASSAGSNSNQPQHF
D: .; J: TRBJ2-7; size: .; V: TRBV6-1; DNA: TGTGCCAGCAGTGAAATGGGACTGACCTACGAGCAGTACTTC; CDR3: CASSEMGLTYEQYF
D: .; J: TRBJ1-4; size: .; V: TRBV7-9; DNA: TGTGCCAGCAGCTTGGTGCCGACTCGGGAGGAAAAACTGTTTTTT; CDR3: CASSLVPTREEKLFF
D: .; J: TRBJ2-3; size: .; V: TRBV6-5; DNA: TGTGCCAGCAGTTACTCGATGGCAGACACAGATACGCAGTATTTT; CDR3: CASSYSMADTDTQYF
D: .; J: TRBJ1-2; size: .; V: TRBV27; DNA: TGTGCCAGTGGAGGGGGGGGGTATGGCTACACCTTC; CDR3: CASGGGGYGYTF
D: TRBD2; J: TRBJ2-3; size: .; V: TRBV7-3; DNA: TGTGCCAGCAGCTTGACTAGCGGGACCGCAGCTAGCACAGATACGCAGTATTTT; CDR3: CASSLTSGTAASTDTQYF
D: TRBD1; J: TRBJ2-1; size: .; V: TRBV5-1; DNA: TGCGCCAGCAGCCCGGGGACAGGAGCCTACAATGAGCAGTTCTTC; CDR3: CASSPGTGAYNEQFF
D: TRBD2; J: TRBJ2-7; size: .; V: TRBV28; DNA: TGTGCCAGCAGTTCCGATGGGACTAGCGGGACCGTTTACTCCTACGAGCAGTACTTC; CDR3: CASSSDGTSGTVYSYEQYF
D: .; J: TRBJ1-2; size: once; V: TRBV28; DNA: TGTGCCAGCAGTTTTTCTGCGGCGTATGGCTACACCTTC; CDR3: CASSFSAAYGYTF
D: .; J: TRBJ1-1; size: .; V: TRBV9; DNA: TGTGCCAGCAGCGTATCCAGGGTGGACACTGAAGCTTTCTTT; CDR3: CASSVSRVDTEAFF
D: .; J: TRBJ2-7; size: .; V: TRBV5-1; DNA: TGCGCCAGCAGCTTGGGCACCCGCAACCGACACGGTCCCTACGAGCAGTACTTC; CDR3: CASSLGTRNRHGPYEQYF
D: .; J: TRBJ1-4; size: .; V: TRBV5-4; DNA: TGTGCCACCGAGCTTGGGCAGGGTACTAATGAAAAACTGTTTTTT; CDR3: CATELGQGTNEKLFF
D: .; J: TRBJ1-4; size: .; V: TRBV29-1; DNA: TGCAGCGTAGGGGGACCTCCCGAGGAAAAACTGTTTTTT; CDR3: CSVGGPPEEKLFF
D: TRBD1; J: TRBJ1-5; size: .; V: TRBV28; DNA: TGTGCCAGCACCGACAGGGGGCGCAATCAGCCCCAGCATTTT; CDR3: CASTDRGRNQPQHF
D: .; J: TRBJ2-3; size: .; V: TRBV28; DNA: TGTGCCAGCAGCACTACTTCAGATACGCAGTATTTT; CDR3: CASSTTSDTQYF
D: TRBD2; J: TRBJ2-7; size: .; V: TRBV4-1; DNA: TGCGCCAGCAGCCAAGGAATAGCGGGAGGGATATCTACCTACGAGCAGTACTTC; CDR3: CASSQGIAGGISTYEQYF
D: .; J: TRBJ2-7; size: .; V: TRBV27; DNA: TGTGCCAGCAGAAGGAGGAGTTCTGGGGACGAGCAGTACTTC; CDR3: CASRRRSSGDEQYF
D: TRBD1; J: TRBJ2-3; size: .; V: TRBV4-1; DNA: TGCGCCAGCAGCCTCGACAGGACAGGGGGAGTAGATACGCAGTATTTT; CDR3: CASSLDRTGGVDTQYF
D: TRBD1; J: TRBJ1-5; size: .; V: TRBV30; DNA: TGTGCCTGGAGCACAGGGGGCAATCAGCCCCAGCATTTT; CDR3: CAWSTGGNQPQHF
D: .; J: TRBJ2-7; size: .; V: TRBV5-4; DNA: TGTGCCAGCAGCCCCGGAGGGCAGCCCTACGAGCAGTACTTC; CDR3: CASSPGGQPYEQYF
D: .; J: TRBJ1-2; size: once; V: TRBV2; DNA: TGTGCCAGCAGTGAATTGTTGGGGGCCACAACTCCTAACTATGGCTACACCTTC; CDR3: CASSELLGATTPNYGYTF
D: .; J: TRBJ1-3; size: .; V: TRBV7-6; DNA: TGTGCCAGCAGCTCACGCAGGGATATCTCTGGAAACACCATATATTTT; CDR3: CASSSRRDISGNTIYF
D: TRBD1; J: TRBJ1-2; size: .; V: TRBV5-1; DNA: TGCGCCAGCAGCTTGGACGGGACAGGGGGTGGCTACACCTTC; CDR3: CASSLDGTGGGYTF
D: TRBD1; J: TRBJ1-3; size: .; V: TRBV4-1; DNA: TGCGCCAGCAGCCGGGGGGACAGATCGCTCGCGGGAAACACCATATATTTT; CDR3: CASSRGDRSLAGNTIYF
D: TRBD2; J: TRBJ2-1; size: .; V: TRBV9; DNA: TGTGCCAGCAGCGGAAGCGGGAGGGCCATCAATGAGCAGTTCTTC; CDR3: CASSGSGRAINEQFF
D: .; J: TRBJ2-2; size: .; V: TRBV5-5; DNA: TGTGCCAGCAGCTTAACAGGGTGGGAGCTGTTTTTT; CDR3: CASSLTGWELFF
D: TRBD1; J: TRBJ2-7; size: .; V: TRBV5-1; DNA: TGCGCCAGCAGCAGTCCGGGACAGGGGATTTACGAGCAGTACTTC; CDR3: CASSSPGQGIYEQYF
D: .; J: TRBJ1-2; size: .; V: TRBV7-9; DNA: TGTGCCAGCAGCCCGGGCATCAGACAGCCTAACTATGGCTACACCTTC; CDR3: CASSPGIRQPNYGYTF
D: .; J: TRBJ1-1; size: .; V: TRBV7-9; DNA: TGTGCCAGCAGCCCCCCCTTATACACTGAAGCTTTCTTT; CDR3: CASSPPLYTEAFF
D: TRBD1; J: TRBJ1-2; size: few; V: TRBV6-6; DNA: TGTGCCACCACGGACAGGGGGAACGGCTACACCTTC; CDR3: CATTDRGNGYTF
D: .; J: TRBJ2-2; size: .; V: TRBV1; DNA: TGCACCAGCAGCCAAGGACATGGGAGAACCGGGGAGCTGTTTTTT; CDR3: CTSSQGHGRTGELFF
D: .; J: TRBJ1-1; size: .; V: TRBV1; DNA: TGCACCAGCAGCTCCAGGACATTGAACACTGAAGCTTTCTTT; CDR3: CTSSSRTLNTEAFF
D: .; J: TRBJ2-1; size: .; V: TRBV7-8; DNA: TGTGCCAGCAGCACCGACCCTTCCGGGGGGCGGGACTCAACCGGTAATGAGCAGTTCTTC; CDR3: CASSTDPSGGRDSTGNEQFF
D: TRBD2; J: TRBJ2-3; size: .; V: TRBV10-3; DNA: TGTGCCATCAAATCCAGCGGGGGGGCCCGCGCAGATACGCAGTATTTT; CDR3: CAIKSSGGARADTQYF
D: TRBD2; J: TRBJ2-3; size: .; V: TRBV27; DNA: TGTGCCAGCACCCCCCAGCGGGGGAGCACAGATACGCAGTATTTT; CDR3: CASTPQRGSTDTQYF
D: TRBD1; J: TRBJ2-7; size: once; V: TRBV10-3; DNA: TGTGCCATGGGGACAGGGGGCGCGGGCGAGCAGTACTTC; CDR3: CAMGTGGAGEQYF
D: TRBD1; J: TRBJ2-7; size: .; V: TRBV4-1; DNA: TGCGCCAGCAGCCAAGAAACAGGGGTCACATCCTACGAGCAGTACTTC; CDR3: CASSQETGVTSYEQYF
D: TRBD2; J: TRBJ2-1; size: .; V: TRBV9; DNA: TGTGCCAGCAGCGTAGAACTAGCGGGGGCAAGTGGGGACAATGAGCAGTTCTTC; CDR3: CASSVELAGASGDNEQFF
D: .; J: TRBJ1-6; size: few; V: TRBV5-6; DNA: TGTGCCAGCAGCCCGGGTAATTCACCCCTCCACTTT; CDR3: CASSPGNSPLHF
D: TRBD1; J: TRBJ1-1; size: .; V: TRBV19; DNA: TGTGCCAGTCGCCAAGACAGGGAGGTCACTGAAGCTTTCTTT; CDR3: CASRQDREVTEAFF
D: .; J: TRBJ2-5; size: .; V: TRBV2; DNA: TGTGCCAGCAGTCGGACAGAGCATCGGACCCAGTACTTC; CDR3: CASSRTEHRTQYF
D: .; J: TRBJ1-5; size: few; V: TRBV6-5; DNA: TGTGCCAGCAGTTTGGGGCTCAATCAGCCCCAGCATTTT; CDR3: CASSLGLNQPQHF
D: TRBD2; J: TRBJ2-3; size: .; V: TRBV6-4; DNA: TGTGCCAGCAGCGCTTTATGGCAGGGAGGGACAGATACGCAGTATTTT; CDR3: CASSALWQGGTDTQYF
D: .; J: TRBJ1-3; size: .; V: TRBV10-3; DNA: TGTGCCATCAGTGAGGTGGGAGATCCTGGAAACACCATATATTTT; CDR3: CAISEVGDPGNTIYF